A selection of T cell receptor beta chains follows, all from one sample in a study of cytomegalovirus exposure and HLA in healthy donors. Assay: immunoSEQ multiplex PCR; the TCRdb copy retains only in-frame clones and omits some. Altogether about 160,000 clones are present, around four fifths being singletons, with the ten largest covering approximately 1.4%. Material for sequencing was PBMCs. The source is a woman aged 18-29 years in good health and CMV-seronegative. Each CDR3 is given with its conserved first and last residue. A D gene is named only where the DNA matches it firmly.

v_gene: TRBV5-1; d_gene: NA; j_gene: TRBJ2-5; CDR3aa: CASSFSRFSDWETQYF
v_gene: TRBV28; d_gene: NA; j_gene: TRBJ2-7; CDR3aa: CASSLGQPYEQYF
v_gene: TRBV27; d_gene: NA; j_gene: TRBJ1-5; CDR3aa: CAIVAFQPQHF
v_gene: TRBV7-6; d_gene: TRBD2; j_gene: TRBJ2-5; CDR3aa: CASSFRLAGGETQYF
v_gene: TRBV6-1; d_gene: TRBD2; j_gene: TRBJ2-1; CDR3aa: CASSEYGSSGYYNEQFF
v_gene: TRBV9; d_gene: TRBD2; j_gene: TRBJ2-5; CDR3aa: CASSAGGWLGGETQYF
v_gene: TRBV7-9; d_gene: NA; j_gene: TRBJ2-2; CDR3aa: CARGVTGELFF
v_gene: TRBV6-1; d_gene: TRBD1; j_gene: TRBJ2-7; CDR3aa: CASSASRGQSYEQYF
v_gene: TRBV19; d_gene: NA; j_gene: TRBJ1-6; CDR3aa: CASRLRGEPPLHF
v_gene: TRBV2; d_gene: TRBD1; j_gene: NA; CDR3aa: CASKDLGTGTSYEQYF
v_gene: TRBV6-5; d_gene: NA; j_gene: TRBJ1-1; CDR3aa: CASSSPGEGAFF
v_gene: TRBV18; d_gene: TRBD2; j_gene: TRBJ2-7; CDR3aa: CASSPIGGAVPYEQYF
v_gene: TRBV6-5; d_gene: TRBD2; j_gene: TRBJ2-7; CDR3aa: CASSYSGGVYEQYF
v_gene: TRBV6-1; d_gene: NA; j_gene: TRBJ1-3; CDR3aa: CASRDRFGNTIYF
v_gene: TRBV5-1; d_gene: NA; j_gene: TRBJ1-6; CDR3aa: CASSTSGQENSPLHF
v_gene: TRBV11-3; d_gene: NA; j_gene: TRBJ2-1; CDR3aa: CASSLVQASEQFF
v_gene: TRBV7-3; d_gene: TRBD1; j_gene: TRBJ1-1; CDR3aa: CASKRQGGLLNTEAFF
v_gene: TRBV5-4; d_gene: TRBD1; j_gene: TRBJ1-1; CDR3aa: CASSPPATGRHTEAFF
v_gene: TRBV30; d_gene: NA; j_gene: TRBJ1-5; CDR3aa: CAWTGDANQPQHF
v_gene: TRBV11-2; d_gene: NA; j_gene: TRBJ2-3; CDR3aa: CASSLEQPPDTQYF
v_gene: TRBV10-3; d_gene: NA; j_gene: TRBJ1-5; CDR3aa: CAISGQSNQPQHF
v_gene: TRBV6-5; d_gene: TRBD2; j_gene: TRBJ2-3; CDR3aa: CASAVGGGTDTQYF
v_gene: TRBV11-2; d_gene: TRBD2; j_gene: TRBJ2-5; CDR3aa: CASGPAGGGARRETQYF
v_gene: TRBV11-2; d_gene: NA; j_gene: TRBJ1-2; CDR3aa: CASSLEGARGYTF